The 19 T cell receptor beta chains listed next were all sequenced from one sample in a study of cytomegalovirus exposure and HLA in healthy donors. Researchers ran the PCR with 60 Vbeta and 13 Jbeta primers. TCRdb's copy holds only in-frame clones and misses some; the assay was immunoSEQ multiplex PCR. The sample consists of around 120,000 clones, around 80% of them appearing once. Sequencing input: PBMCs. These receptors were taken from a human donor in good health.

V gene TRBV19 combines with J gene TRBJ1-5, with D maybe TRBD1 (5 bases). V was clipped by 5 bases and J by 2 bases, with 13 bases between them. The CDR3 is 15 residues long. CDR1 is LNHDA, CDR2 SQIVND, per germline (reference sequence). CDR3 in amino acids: CASSWNRLGNQPQHF. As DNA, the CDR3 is TGTGCCAGTAGTTGGAACAGGCTCGGCAATCAGCCCCAGCATTTT.

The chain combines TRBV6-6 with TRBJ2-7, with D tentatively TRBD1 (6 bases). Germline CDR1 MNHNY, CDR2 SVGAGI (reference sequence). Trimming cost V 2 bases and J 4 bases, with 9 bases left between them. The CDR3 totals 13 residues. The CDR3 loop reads CASSYVQGYEQYF. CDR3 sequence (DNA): TGTGCCAGCAGTTACGTGCAGGGGTACGAGCAGTACTTC.

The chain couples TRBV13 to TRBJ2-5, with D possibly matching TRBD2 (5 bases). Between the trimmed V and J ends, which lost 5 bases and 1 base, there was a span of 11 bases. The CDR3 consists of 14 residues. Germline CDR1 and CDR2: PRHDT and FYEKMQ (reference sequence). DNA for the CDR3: TGTGCCAGCAGCACCCCCGGGATCCAAGAGACCCAGTACTTC. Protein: CASSTPGIQETQYF.

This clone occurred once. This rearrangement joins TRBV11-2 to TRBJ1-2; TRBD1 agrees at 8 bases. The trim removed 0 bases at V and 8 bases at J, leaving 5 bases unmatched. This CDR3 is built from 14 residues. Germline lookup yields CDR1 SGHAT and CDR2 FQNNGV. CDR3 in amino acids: CASSLEDRAHGYTF. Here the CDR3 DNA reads TGTGCCAGCAGCTTAGAGGACAGGGCACACGGCTACACCTTC.

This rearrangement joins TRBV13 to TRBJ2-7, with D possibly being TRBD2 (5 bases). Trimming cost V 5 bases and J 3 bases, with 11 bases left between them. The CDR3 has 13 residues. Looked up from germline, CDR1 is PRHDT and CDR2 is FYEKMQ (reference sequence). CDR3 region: CASSQGRDYEQYF. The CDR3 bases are TGTGCCAGCAGCCAAGGACGGGACTACGAGCAGTACTTC.

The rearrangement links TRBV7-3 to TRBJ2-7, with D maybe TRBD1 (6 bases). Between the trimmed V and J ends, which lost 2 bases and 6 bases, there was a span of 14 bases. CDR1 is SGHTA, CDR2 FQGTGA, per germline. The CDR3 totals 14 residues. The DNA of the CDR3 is TGTGCCAGCAGCTTAGGGCAGGGGAATAGCGAGCAGTACTTC. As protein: CASSLGQGNSEQYF.

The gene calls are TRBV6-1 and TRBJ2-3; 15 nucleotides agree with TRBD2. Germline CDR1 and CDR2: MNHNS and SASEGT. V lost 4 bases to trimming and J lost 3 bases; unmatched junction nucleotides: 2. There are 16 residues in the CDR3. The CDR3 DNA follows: TGTGCCAGCAGTGGGGGGACTAGCGGGGGGACAGATACGCAGTATTTT. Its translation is CASSGGTSGGTDTQYF.

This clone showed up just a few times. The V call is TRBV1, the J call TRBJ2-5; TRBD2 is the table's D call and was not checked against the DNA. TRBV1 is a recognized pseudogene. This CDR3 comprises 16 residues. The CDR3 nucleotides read TGCACCAGCAGCCAAGATTTGCGAGGGATCCAAGAGACCCAGTACTTC. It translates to CTSSQDLRGIQETQYF.

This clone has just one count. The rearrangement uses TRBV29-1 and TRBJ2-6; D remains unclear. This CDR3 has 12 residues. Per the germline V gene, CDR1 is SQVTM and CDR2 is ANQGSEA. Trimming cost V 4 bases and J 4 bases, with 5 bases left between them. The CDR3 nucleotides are TGCAGCGTTGTTTCGGGGGCCAACGTCCTGACTTTC. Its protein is CSVVSGANVLTF. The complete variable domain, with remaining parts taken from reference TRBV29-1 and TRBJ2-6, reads SAVISQKPSRDICQRGTSLTIQCQVDSQVTMMFWYRQQPGQSLTLIATANQGSEATYESGFVIDKFPISRPNLTFSTLTVSNMSPEDSSIYLCSVVSGANVLTFGAGSRLTVL.

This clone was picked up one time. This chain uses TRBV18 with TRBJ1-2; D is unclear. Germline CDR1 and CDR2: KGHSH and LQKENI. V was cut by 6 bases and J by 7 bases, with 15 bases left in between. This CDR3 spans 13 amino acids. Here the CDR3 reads CASSDERVAGYTF. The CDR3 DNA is TGTGCCAGCTCCGACGAGAGGGTGGCTGGCTACACCTTC. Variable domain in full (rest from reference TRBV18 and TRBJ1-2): NAGVMQNPRHLVRRRGQEARLRCSPMKGHSHVYWYRQLPEEGLKFMVYLQKENIIDESGMPKERFSAEFPKEGPSILRIQQVVRGDSAAYFCASSDERVAGYTFGSGTRLTVV.

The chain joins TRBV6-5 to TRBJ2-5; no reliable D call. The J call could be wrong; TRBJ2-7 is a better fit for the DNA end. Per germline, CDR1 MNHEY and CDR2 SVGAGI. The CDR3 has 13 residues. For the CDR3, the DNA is TGTGCCAGCAGTTACTCTAAGTCCTACGAGCAGTACTTC. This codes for CASSYSKSYEQYF.

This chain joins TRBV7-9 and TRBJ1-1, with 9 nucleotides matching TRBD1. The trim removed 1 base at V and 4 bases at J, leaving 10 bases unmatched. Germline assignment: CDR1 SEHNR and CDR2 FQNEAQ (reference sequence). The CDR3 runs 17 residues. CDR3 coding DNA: TGTGCCAGCAGCTTAGAGGAATCCCTGACAGGGGGCACTGAAGCTTTCTTT. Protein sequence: CASSLEESLTGGTEAFF.

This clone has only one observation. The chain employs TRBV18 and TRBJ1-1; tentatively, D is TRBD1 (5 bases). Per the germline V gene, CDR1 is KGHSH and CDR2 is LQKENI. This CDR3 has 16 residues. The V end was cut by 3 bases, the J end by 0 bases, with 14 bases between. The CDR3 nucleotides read TGTGCCAGCTCACCTCAGTCCAGGGAGGTGAACACTGAAGCTTTCTTT. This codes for CASSPQSREVNTEAFF. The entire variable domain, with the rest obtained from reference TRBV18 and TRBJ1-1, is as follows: NAGVMQNPRHLVRRRGQEARLRCSPMKGHSHVYWYRQLPEEGLKFMVYLQKENIIDESGMPKERFSAEFPKEGPSILRIQQVVRGDSAAYFCASSPQSREVNTEAFFGQGTRLTVV.

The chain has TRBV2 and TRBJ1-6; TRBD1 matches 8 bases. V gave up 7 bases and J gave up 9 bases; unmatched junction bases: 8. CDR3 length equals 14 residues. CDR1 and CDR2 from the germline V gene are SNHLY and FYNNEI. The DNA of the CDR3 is TGTGCCAGCACCTCAGACAGGGGAGGTTCACCCCTCCACTTT. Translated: CASTSDRGGSPLHF.

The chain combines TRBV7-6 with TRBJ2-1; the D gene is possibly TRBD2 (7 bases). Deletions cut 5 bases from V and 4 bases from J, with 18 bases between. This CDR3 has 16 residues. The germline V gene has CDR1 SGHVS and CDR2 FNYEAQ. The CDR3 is CASSPLGRGPYNEQFF. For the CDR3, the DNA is TGTGCCAGCAGCCCTCTGGGGCGGGGGCCTTACAATGAGCAGTTCTTC.

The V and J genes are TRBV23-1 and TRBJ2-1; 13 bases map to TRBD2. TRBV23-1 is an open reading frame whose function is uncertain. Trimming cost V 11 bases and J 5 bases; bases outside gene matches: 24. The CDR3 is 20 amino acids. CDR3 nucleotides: TGCGCCGGATTAACCCAGGGTTTTGCCACTAGCGGGGGGGACAACAATGAGCAGTTCTTC. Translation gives CAGLTQGFATSGGDNNEQFF.

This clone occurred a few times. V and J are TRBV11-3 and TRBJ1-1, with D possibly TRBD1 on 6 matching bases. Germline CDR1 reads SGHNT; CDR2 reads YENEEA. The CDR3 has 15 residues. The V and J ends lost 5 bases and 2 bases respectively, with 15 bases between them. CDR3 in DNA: TGTGCCAGCAGCGTAAGGGGGACGGAAAACACTGAAGCTTTCTTT. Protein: CASSVRGTENTEAFF.

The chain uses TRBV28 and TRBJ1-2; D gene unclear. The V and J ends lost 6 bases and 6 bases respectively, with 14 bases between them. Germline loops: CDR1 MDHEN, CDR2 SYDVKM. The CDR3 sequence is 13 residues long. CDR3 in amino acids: CASRLVGTHGYTF. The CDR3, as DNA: TGTGCCAGCAGATTAGTCGGTACCCATGGCTACACCTTC.

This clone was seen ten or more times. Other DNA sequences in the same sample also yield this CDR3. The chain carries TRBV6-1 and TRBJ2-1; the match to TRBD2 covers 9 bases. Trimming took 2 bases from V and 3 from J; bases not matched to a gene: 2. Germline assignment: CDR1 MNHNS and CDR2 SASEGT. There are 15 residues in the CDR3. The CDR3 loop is CASSELAGSYNEQFF. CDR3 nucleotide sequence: TGTGCCAGCAGTGAACTAGCGGGGAGCTACAATGAGCAGTTCTTC.